Sequencing of this T cell receptor beta chain was carried out in a study of T cells in Graves' hyperthyroidism and ophthalmopathy. Overall study results and limits: The model made its ophthalmopathy prediction, and onset followed a median approximately six months later.

CDR3 length: 14 residues. From germline, CDR1 is LNHDA and CDR2 SQIVND (reference sequence). The trim removed 3 bases at V and 5 bases at J, leaving 4 bases unmatched. This clonotype was counted at least ten times. Its antigen is unknown. Researchers barred patients who had uncontrolled infection, other autoimmune disease, pregnancy or lactation. Thyroid ultrasound, orbital computed tomography, clinical symptoms, and serum thyroxine and TRAb underpinned diagnoses. Using around 10 ml of fresh peripheral blood, PBMCs were prepared. Amplification yielded TCR beta CDR3 regions, with RNA transcripts as the source. An initial round of RT-PCR targeting the TCR CDR3 relied on the HTBI primer set. MiXCR, applied by TCRdb to the multiplex PCR reads, yields one record per CDR3 protein. The data contain around 250,000 distinct CDR3 sequences, approximately 23% of them seen just once; the ten biggest clones take up roughly 40%.

The chain carries TRBV19 and TRBJ1-1; 9 bases match TRBD1. This clonotype was sampled from a woman between 35 and 50 years old with Graves' ophthalmopathy. Sequencing was carried out using blood. The CDR3 loop reads CASSMGQGWTEAFF. The CDR3 DNA is TGTGCCAGTAGTATGGGACAGGGATGGACTGAAGCTTTCTTT.